The subject of this entry is one TCR beta chain. Antigen: not known. The data were taken from a study of T-cell memory formation after mild COVID-19. Study outcomes and limitations: Day 15 to 85 contractors were CD4/CD8 balanced; later expanders leaned CD4+.

Germline V CDR1 and CDR2: SGHTA, FQGNSA. Trimming left V 7 bases short and J 5 bases short, with 17 bases between. This CDR3 has 14 residues. TCRdb recomputed calls from the 5' RACE reads with MiXCR, one row per CDR3 protein. The data show 390,000 or so distinct CDR3 sequences, about 15% seen once. The chain uses TRBV7-2 and TRBJ1-1; possible D gene TRBD1, 5 bases. This TCR came from a man younger than 35 who had mild COVID-19 (a few samples of this study predate the infection). Cell type and time point are not known. Sequencing used PBMCs or a T cell subset sorted from them (not recorded which). DNA of the CDR3: TGTGCCAGCATGGAATTTCAGGAGGGGACTGAAGCTTTCTTT. Translated, it gives CASMEFQEGTEAFF.